This T cell receptor (beta chain) is drawn from a study of T cells expressing NK-cell markers. In the study overall: It was from sorted CD3+CD56+NKG2C+, CD3+CD56+NKG2C- and CD3+CD56-NKG2C+ T cells that TCR beta repertoires came.

General study results and limits: The study found dominant NKG2C+ clonotypes at roughly 1.0-8% of CD8+ T cells in six donors. The leading position in the CD3+CD56-NKG2C+ fraction of several donors also went to these clonotypes.

Scientists made TCR beta cDNA using 5'RACE template switching with UMIs. TCRdb reprocessed the 5' RACE reads and reports one entry per CDR3 protein, with no DNA. Its listing shows over 200,000 distinct CDR3 sequences. The CDR3 has 15 amino acids. With regard to this clonotype: Its antigen is as yet unknown.

The sequencing sample was made of blood T cells: a sorted CD56 or NKG2C T cell subset, CD4+ or CD8+ T cells, or bulk PBMC T cells (not recorded which). The source of this sequence is a man aged 18 to 29 in good health. The chain links TRBV12-3 or TRBV12-4 to TRBJ2-5; TCRdb gives TRBD1 as the D gene, but with no DNA this cannot be confirmed. CDR3: CASSLGGTGFETQYF.